This T cell receptor beta chain was captured in a study of T cell responses to AZD1222 COVID-19 vaccine. This clone was counted once. Its antigen is unidentified. V was clipped by 5 bases and J by 2 bases; unmatched bases: 8. CDR3 length equals 15 residues. CDR1 is SGHTA, CDR2 FQGTGA, per germline. The repertoire was sequenced with immunoSEQ multiplex PCR; TCRdb's copy has only in-frame clones and lacks some. The table records about 150,000 clones, 90% of them present only once. Findings and caveats of the study: The donors showed a predominance of white British ancestry and of females, with possible underestimation of clonal diversity. The study found Spike-specific TCR breadth and depth rose after two AZD1222 doses.

The sequence derives from an adult who received the AZD1222 COVID-19 vaccine. The V and J genes are TRBV7-3 and TRBJ2-7; the match to TRBD2 covers 8 bases. The specimen comprised peripheral blood, sampled 28 days after the second AZD1222 dose. The CDR3 protein is CASSPTGTSTYEQYF. CDR3 DNA sequence: TGTGCCAGCAGCCCTACCGGGACTAGTACCTACGAGCAGTACTTC.